Listed below are T cell receptor beta chains from one sample, sequenced in a study of T-cell reconstitution after alpha-beta-depleted transplantation in children. TCRdb fed the PCR reads into MiXCR, producing one record per CDR3 protein. Of approximately 490,000 distinct CDR3 sequences in the sample, 9.5% to 15% were seen once. Sequenced here: PBMCs from the stem cell graft donor, sampled from the stem cell graft. Receptor source: a human donor who donated a stem cell graft to a child with combined immunodeficiency. Both conserved end residues are part of each CDR3. The order of the fields is CDR3 DNA, CDR3 protein, J gene, D gene, V gene, clone size. The D gene is left open where the match is weak. Size is stated for part of the rows, as once, few or many counts, or as a class when the clone is expanded.

CDR3nt: TGCGCCAGCAGCGTGGAGGGACAGGGGAACACCGGGGAGCTGTTTTTT
CDR3aa: CASSVEGQGNTGELFF
j_gene: TRBJ2-2
d_gene: TRBD1
v_gene: TRBV5-1
abundance: .

CDR3nt: TGCGCCAGCAGCCCCGGGACTAGCGGTTACGAGCTGTTTTTT
CDR3aa: CASSPGTSGYELFF
j_gene: TRBJ2-2
d_gene: TRBD2
v_gene: TRBV4-3
abundance: few

CDR3nt: TGTGCCAGCAGTTTATCGTTTTTTGCGGGGAGGTCCTACGAGCAGTACTTC
CDR3aa: CASSLSFFAGRSYEQYF
j_gene: TRBJ2-7
d_gene: .
v_gene: TRBV27
abundance: many

CDR3nt: TGCGCCAGCAGCTTGGGGCCGGGGTCCGGGGAGCTGTTTTTT
CDR3aa: CASSLGPGSGELFF
j_gene: TRBJ2-2
d_gene: .
v_gene: TRBV5-1
abundance: .

CDR3nt: TGTGCCAGCAGCAGACGGGACTATACATTCATGAACACTGAAGCTTTCTTT
CDR3aa: CASSRRDYTFMNTEAFF
j_gene: TRBJ1-1
d_gene: .
v_gene: TRBV5-6
abundance: .

CDR3nt: TGTGCCAGCAGTGGCGCCCCCAGGGACTATGGCTACACCTTC
CDR3aa: CASSGAPRDYGYTF
j_gene: TRBJ1-2
d_gene: .
v_gene: TRBV12-3/TRBV12-4
abundance: few

CDR3nt: TGTGCCAGCAGCGTAGATGAACTAGCGGGGGCGCGAAGCACAGATACGCAGTATTTT
CDR3aa: CASSVDELAGARSTDTQYF
j_gene: TRBJ2-3
d_gene: TRBD2
v_gene: TRBV9
abundance: few

CDR3nt: TGTGCCAGCACTTCTTGGGGCAGGTCAGGTCGAAGCTCCTACGAGCAGTACTTC
CDR3aa: CASTSWGRSGRSSYEQYF
j_gene: TRBJ2-7
d_gene: .
v_gene: TRBV27
abundance: few

CDR3nt: TGTGCCAGCAGTTTAGACACTCATGGCTACACCTTC
CDR3aa: CASSLDTHGYTF
j_gene: TRBJ1-2
d_gene: .
v_gene: TRBV12-3/TRBV12-4
abundance: many

CDR3nt: TGTGCCAGCAGCTTAGTCGGTCTGGGGTATGAGCAGTTCTTC
CDR3aa: CASSLVGLGYEQFF
j_gene: TRBJ2-1
d_gene: .
v_gene: TRBV7-2
abundance: few

CDR3nt: TGTGCCACGAGCGCCGGGACAGGGGGAGAAGCTTTCTTT
CDR3aa: CATSAGTGGEAFF
j_gene: TRBJ1-1
d_gene: TRBD1
v_gene: TRBV24-1
abundance: few

CDR3nt: TGTGCCAGCAGCCCAAGTTCTAGCGGGTGGGGGAATGAGCAGTTCTTC
CDR3aa: CASSPSSSGWGNEQFF
j_gene: TRBJ2-1
d_gene: TRBD2
v_gene: TRBV5-5
abundance: .

CDR3nt: TGTGCCAGCAGGCCAACCGGGACCGAGAACACTGAAGCTTTCTTT
CDR3aa: CASRPTGTENTEAFF
j_gene: TRBJ1-1
d_gene: .
v_gene: TRBV28
abundance: many

CDR3nt: TGTGCCAGCACTTGGGACAGCTCGAACACTGAAGCTTTCTTT
CDR3aa: CASTWDSSNTEAFF
j_gene: TRBJ1-1
d_gene: TRBD1
v_gene: TRBV2
abundance: few

CDR3nt: TGTGCCAGCAGCGTAGGACTAGGCGGAGAGACCCAGTACTTC
CDR3aa: CASSVGLGGETQYF
j_gene: TRBJ2-5
d_gene: .
v_gene: TRBV9
abundance: few

CDR3nt: TGTGCCAGCAGTACGGGACGGAGCTTATACGAGCAGTACTTC
CDR3aa: CASSTGRSLYEQYF
j_gene: TRBJ2-7
d_gene: .
v_gene: TRBV28
abundance: .

CDR3nt: TGTGCCAGCAGCCAAGGCTGGGCCACGGAGCCCCAGTACTTC
CDR3aa: CASSQGWATEPQYF
j_gene: TRBJ2-5
d_gene: .
v_gene: TRBV14
abundance: .

CDR3nt: TGTGCCATCAGTGACCCCGCAGGAAACACCATATATTTT
CDR3aa: CAISDPAGNTIYF
j_gene: TRBJ1-3
d_gene: .
v_gene: TRBV10-3
abundance: few

CDR3nt: TGTGCCACCGTTGCTGGCGTAGCCCTAGATACGCAGTATTTT
CDR3aa: CATVAGVALDTQYF
j_gene: TRBJ2-3
d_gene: .
v_gene: TRBV6-5
abundance: few

CDR3nt: TGTGCCAGCAGTTCCCCCAACAGGGGACTGAACACTGAAGCTTTCTTT
CDR3aa: CASSSPNRGLNTEAFF
j_gene: TRBJ1-1
d_gene: TRBD1
v_gene: TRBV6-2/TRBV6-3
abundance: few

CDR3nt: TGTGCCAGCAGCTTAACCAACAGGGGGTATCACTACGAGCAGTACTTC
CDR3aa: CASSLTNRGYHYEQYF
j_gene: TRBJ2-7
d_gene: TRBD1
v_gene: TRBV7-8
abundance: many

CDR3nt: TGCAGCGTTGTAATAGCTGAAGCTTTCTTT
CDR3aa: CSVVIAEAFF
j_gene: TRBJ1-1
d_gene: .
v_gene: TRBV29-1
abundance: many

CDR3nt: TGTGCCAGCAGCTCCTCCGGGACTAGCAGCGGTGAGCAGTTCTTC
CDR3aa: CASSSSGTSSGEQFF
j_gene: TRBJ2-1
d_gene: TRBD2
v_gene: TRBV7-6
abundance: .

CDR3nt: TGTGCCAGCAGCTTAGCGTCGTACGATTTTAGACGGGGCACCGGGGAGCTGTTTTTT
CDR3aa: CASSLASYDFRRGTGELFF
j_gene: TRBJ2-2
d_gene: .
v_gene: TRBV11-1
abundance: .

CDR3nt: TGTGCCAGCAGCCTGGGACTAGCGGGAGGGCCAAAAAACATTCAGTACTTC
CDR3aa: CASSLGLAGGPKNIQYF
j_gene: TRBJ2-4
d_gene: TRBD2
v_gene: TRBV6-2/TRBV6-3
abundance: few

CDR3nt: TGTGCCAGCAGTAACACAGGGAGCGAGCAGTACTTC
CDR3aa: CASSNTGSEQYF
j_gene: TRBJ2-7
d_gene: .
v_gene: TRBV6-2/TRBV6-3
abundance: .

CDR3nt: TGTGCCAGCAGACCTACCGGGACCCAAGAGACCCAGTACTTC
CDR3aa: CASRPTGTQETQYF
j_gene: TRBJ2-5
d_gene: .
v_gene: TRBV6-2/TRBV6-3
abundance: .

CDR3nt: TGTGCCAGCAGTTACCGGCCGGGACAGGGCTCCTACGAGCAGTACTTC
CDR3aa: CASSYRPGQGSYEQYF
j_gene: TRBJ2-7
d_gene: TRBD1
v_gene: TRBV6-5
abundance: .

CDR3nt: TGCAGTGCGTCTAGCGGTCTAGATTCCGATACGCAGTATTTT
CDR3aa: CSASSGLDSDTQYF
j_gene: TRBJ2-3
d_gene: TRBD2
v_gene: TRBV20-1
abundance: many

CDR3nt: TGTGCCTGGAGACGACCGATCGGGGAGCTGTTTTTT
CDR3aa: CAWRRPIGELFF
j_gene: TRBJ2-2
d_gene: .
v_gene: TRBV30
abundance: few

CDR3nt: TGTGCCAGCAGTAACGCGGGTACGCAGTATTTT
CDR3aa: CASSNAGTQYF
j_gene: TRBJ2-3
d_gene: .
v_gene: TRBV12-3/TRBV12-4
abundance: .

CDR3nt: TGCGCCACCGAACAGGGCGGGGAGCTGTTTTTT
CDR3aa: CATEQGGELFF
j_gene: TRBJ2-2
d_gene: .
v_gene: TRBV5-1
abundance: many

CDR3nt: TGCAGTGCTACCGAGGGTGGCTCAACTAATGAAAAACTGTTTTTT
CDR3aa: CSATEGGSTNEKLFF
j_gene: TRBJ1-4
d_gene: .
v_gene: TRBV20-1
abundance: few

CDR3nt: TGCAGCGTTGCAGGGGTCGGGGATCAGCCCCAGCATTTT
CDR3aa: CSVAGVGDQPQHF
j_gene: TRBJ1-5
d_gene: .
v_gene: TRBV29-1
abundance: few

CDR3nt: TGTGCCAGCAAGATCGCGGGCCTAAGGAGGACAGATACGCAGTATTTT
CDR3aa: CASKIAGLRRTDTQYF
j_gene: TRBJ2-3
d_gene: .
v_gene: TRBV2
abundance: .

CDR3nt: TGTGCCAGCTCACCAGGCGACAGGGGTTTCGACGAGCAGTACTTC
CDR3aa: CASSPGDRGFDEQYF
j_gene: TRBJ2-7
d_gene: TRBD1
v_gene: TRBV18
abundance: .

CDR3nt: TGTGCCAGCAGCCAAAAGGGGGGGCAGCCCTCCTACGAGCAGTACTTC
CDR3aa: CASSQKGGQPSYEQYF
j_gene: TRBJ2-7
d_gene: .
v_gene: TRBV7-9
abundance: few

CDR3nt: TGTGCCAGCAGCCCAATCCCCAACAGGGGGCTAGAGACCCAGTACTTC
CDR3aa: CASSPIPNRGLETQYF
j_gene: TRBJ2-5
d_gene: TRBD1
v_gene: TRBV12-3/TRBV12-4
abundance: many

CDR3nt: TGTGCCAGCAGCATCCAAGCGACAGCAGAGACCCAGTACTTC
CDR3aa: CASSIQATAETQYF
j_gene: TRBJ2-5
d_gene: .
v_gene: TRBV7-8
abundance: many

CDR3nt: TGCAGCGCCCAGACTAGCCGGGGCACAGATACGCAGTATTTT
CDR3aa: CSAQTSRGTDTQYF
j_gene: TRBJ2-3
d_gene: TRBD2
v_gene: TRBV29-1
abundance: many

CDR3nt: TGTGCCAGCAGTCCAGGGACAGCCCTCTATGGCTACACCTTC
CDR3aa: CASSPGTALYGYTF
j_gene: TRBJ1-2
d_gene: TRBD1
v_gene: TRBV12-3/TRBV12-4
abundance: few

CDR3nt: TGCAGCGTTGAAGATGGGCTAGCGGGAGGTCCCAAATATTTCTTC
CDR3aa: CSVEDGLAGGPKYFF
j_gene: TRBJ2-1
d_gene: TRBD2
v_gene: TRBV29-1
abundance: many

CDR3nt: TGCAGTGCCCTGGGACAGGGTTCCTACGAGCAGTACTTC
CDR3aa: CSALGQGSYEQYF
j_gene: TRBJ2-7
d_gene: TRBD1
v_gene: TRBV20-1
abundance: .

CDR3nt: TGTGCCAGCAGTTACCTCCTGAGGGGGCCGGGGATCGAGCAGTACTTC
CDR3aa: CASSYLLRGPGIEQYF
j_gene: TRBJ2-7
d_gene: TRBD1
v_gene: TRBV6-2/TRBV6-3
abundance: few

CDR3nt: TGTGCCAGCAGCTTAGTCACAGGCCAAGAGACCCAGTACTTC
CDR3aa: CASSLVTGQETQYF
j_gene: TRBJ2-5
d_gene: .
v_gene: TRBV7-6
abundance: many

CDR3nt: TGTGCCAGCAGTTCAAACTGGGCCGAGCAGTTCTTC
CDR3aa: CASSSNWAEQFF
j_gene: TRBJ2-1
d_gene: .
v_gene: TRBV12-3/TRBV12-4
abundance: .